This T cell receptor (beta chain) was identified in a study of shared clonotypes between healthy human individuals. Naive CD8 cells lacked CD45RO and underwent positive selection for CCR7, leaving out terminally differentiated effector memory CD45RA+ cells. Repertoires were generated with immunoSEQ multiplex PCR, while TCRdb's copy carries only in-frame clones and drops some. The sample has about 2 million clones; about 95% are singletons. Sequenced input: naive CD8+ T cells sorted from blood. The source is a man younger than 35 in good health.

The DNA of the CDR3 is TGTGCCAGCAAGGAGGGCCCCTATGGCTACACCTTC. It is translated as CASKEGPYGYTF. The chain is built from TRBV4-2 and TRBJ1-2; D not resolved. Trimming removed 7 bases at V and 4 bases at J, with 10 bases between. In germline, CDR1 is LGHNA, CDR2 YNFKEQ. This CDR3 is built from 12 residues.